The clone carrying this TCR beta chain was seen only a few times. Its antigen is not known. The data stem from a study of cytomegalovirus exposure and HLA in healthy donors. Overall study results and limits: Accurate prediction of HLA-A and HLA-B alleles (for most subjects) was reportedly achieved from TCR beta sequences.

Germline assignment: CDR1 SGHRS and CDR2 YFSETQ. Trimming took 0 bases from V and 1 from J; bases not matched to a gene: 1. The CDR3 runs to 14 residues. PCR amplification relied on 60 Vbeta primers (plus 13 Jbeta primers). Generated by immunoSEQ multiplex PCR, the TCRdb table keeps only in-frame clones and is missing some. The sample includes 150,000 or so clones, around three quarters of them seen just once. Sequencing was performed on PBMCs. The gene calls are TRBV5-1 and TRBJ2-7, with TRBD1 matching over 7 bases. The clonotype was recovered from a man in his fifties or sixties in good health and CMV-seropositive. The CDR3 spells CASSLGGQSYEQYF. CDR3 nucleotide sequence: TGCGCCAGCAGCTTGGGGGGACAGTCCTACGAGCAGTACTTC.